This passage covers 22 T cell receptor beta chains from one sample sequenced in a study of identical twins. TCRdb reanalysed the 5' RACE reads using MiXCR and keeps one entry per CDR3 protein. Of 1.5 million to 2 million distinct CDR3 sequences listed, around a third are singletons. The sample was cord blood. These TCRs come from a newborn girl in good health.

This clonotype was detected only a few times. The chain carries TRBV12-3 or TRBV12-4 and TRBJ1-1, with D unclear. The CDR3 is 15 residues long. V shed 2 bases and J shed 4 bases, with 14 bases lying between them. The CDR3 DNA sequence: TGTGCCAGCAGTTTATCGACCGGCGTGGGCACTGAAGCTTTCTTT. Translated, it gives CASSLSTGVGTEAFF.

This clonotype has a handful of counts. The V and J genes are TRBV25-1 and TRBJ2-3; the D is unclear. This CDR3 has 13 residues. V lost 3 bases, J lost 6 bases, and 10 bases lay in between. The germline gives CDR1 MGHDK, CDR2 SYGVNS. CDR3 sequence: CASSDRRWDTQYF. CDR3 nucleotides: TGTGCCAGCAGTGACCGGCGGTGGGATACGCAGTATTTT.

The CDR3 DNA reads TGTGCCAGCAGACCCAAGGAGGAATTTGCTTCACCCCTCCACTTT. Translated: CASRPKEEFASPLHF. The chain links TRBV5-4 to TRBJ1-6; D unclear. Germline V gene lookup returns CDR1 SGHNT and CDR2 YYREEE (reference sequence). Trimming left V 5 bases short and J 9 bases short, with 18 bases between. The CDR3 consists of 15 residues.

This clonotype came up many times. CDR3 nucleotides: TGTGCCACCAGTGATTCTACAGGGAGATACACAGATACGCAGTATTTT. It encodes CATSDSTGRYTDTQYF. The chain has TRBV24-1 and TRBJ2-3; possibly TRBD1 for D (6 bases). The length of the CDR3 is 16 residues. V was shortened by 2 bases and J by 2 bases, with 13 bases between the two germline ends. Germline assignment: CDR1 KGHDR and CDR2 SFDVKD.

The V gene is TRBV20-1, the J gene TRBJ2-5, with 10 bases identical to TRBD2. The germline V gene has CDR1 DFQATT and CDR2 SNEGSKA (reference sequence). The V segment lost 4 bases and the J segment 11 bases; nucleotides outside the gene matches: 10. The CDR3 is 13 amino acids. The CDR3 nucleotides read TGCAGTGCTACGGGACTAGCGAACAATGAGCAGTACTTC. It is translated as CSATGLANNEQYF.

The rearrangement uses TRBV5-1 and TRBJ2-5; D is perhaps TRBD1 (6 bases). Germline V gene sequence: CDR1 SGHRS, CDR2 YFSETQ. The CDR3 contains 17 residues. V lost 3 bases and J lost 4, with 22 bases in between. This chain's CDR3 is CASSYRTSLGARETQYF. The CDR3 nucleotides read TGCGCCAGCAGCTATCGTACTTCGTTGGGGGCGAGAGAGACCCAGTACTTC.

The CDR3, as DNA: TGTGCCAGCAGCTTAAACCGGGACAGGGGTATAACTGAAGCTTTCTTT. This gives the protein CASSLNRDRGITEAFF. The chain uses TRBV9 and TRBJ1-1; 10 bases map to TRBD1. J gave up 5 bases and V 4 bases, and 11 bases lay outside the gene matches. The V gene's germline CDR1 is SGDLS and CDR2 YYNGEE. There are 16 residues in the CDR3. Full variable domain (outside the CDR3, taken from reference TRBV9 and TRBJ1-1): DSGVTQTPKHLITATGQRVTLRCSPRSGDLSVYWYQQSLDQGLQFLIQYYNGEERAKGNILERFSAQQFPDLHSELNLSSLELGDSALYFCASSLNRDRGITEAFFGQGTRLTVV.

A remark on this clonotype: One end of the junction fails to match germline, which may point to a read error. This sequence joins TRBV14 and TRBJ1-2; no firm D call. This CDR3 spans 15 amino acids. The germline V gene has CDR1 SGHDN and CDR2 FVKESK. The CDR3 region has the DNA TGTGCCAACAGCCAAAGGTCAGGAGGGAACTATGGCTACACCTTC. It translates to CANSQRSGGNYGYTF.

The V call is TRBV10-3, the J call TRBJ2-1; the match to TRBD2 covers 8 bases. The junction had 23 bases not matched to a gene; V was cut back by 8 bases and J by 5 bases. Looked up from germline, CDR1 is ENHRY and CDR2 is SYGVKD. The CDR3 spans 19 residues. The CDR3 reads CAIPGTSGGEPRGHNEQFF. The CDR3 DNA reads TGTGCCATCCCGGGTACTAGCGGCGGCGAACCCAGGGGTCACAATGAGCAGTTCTTC.

The gene calls are TRBV9 and TRBJ2-7, with D tentatively TRBD1 or TRBD2 (5 bases each). This CDR3 has 16 amino acids. Germline V gene lookup returns CDR1 SGDLS and CDR2 YYNGEE. Trimming shortened V by 0 bases and J by 5 bases, and 18 bases separated the two germline ends. CDR3 in amino acids: CASSVEPTGGSNEQYF. Here the CDR3 DNA reads TGTGCCAGCAGCGTAGAACCGACTGGGGGTAGTAACGAGCAGTACTTC.

The chain is built from TRBV5-1 and TRBJ1-1; D is unclear. Trimming stripped 0 bases from V and 5 bases from J, with 8 bases between. The germline gives CDR1 SGHRS, CDR2 YFSETQ. CDR3 length: 13 amino acids. CDR3 bases: TGCGCCAGCAGCTTGGATCCCTGGACTGAAGCTTTCTTT. It is translated as CASSLDPWTEAFF.

This clonotype was picked up a small number of times. This chain joins TRBV9 and TRBJ2-5, with 7 bases aligning to TRBD2. The germline CDR1 and CDR2 sequences are SGDLS and YYNGEE. The CDR3 spans 14 residues. V lost 4 bases to trimming and J lost 3 bases; unmatched junction nucleotides: 6. In DNA form, the CDR3 reads TGTGCCAGCAGCAGACTTGGGACTAAAGAGACCCAGTACTTC. Its protein is CASSRLGTKETQYF.

This clonotype turned up a few times. The chain couples TRBV7-2 to TRBJ1-5; D is ambiguous. The CDR3 contains 14 residues. V lost 6 bases and J 5 bases, leaving 14 bases between the germline ends. The germline CDR1 and CDR2 sequences are SGHTA and FQGNSA. CDR3 sequence (DNA): TGTGCCAGCAGTTTGGCCCCGTTAGATCAGCCCCAGCATTTT. Translation gives CASSLAPLDQPQHF. Drawing the rest from reference TRBV7-2 and TRBJ1-5, the complete variable domain is GAGVSQSPSNKVTEKGKDVELRCDPISGHTALYWYRQSLGQGLEFLIYFQGNSAPDKSGLPSDRFSAERTGGSVSTLTIQRTQQEDSAVYLCASSLAPLDQPQHFGDGTRLSIL.

This clonotype was seen repeatedly, ten times or more. This chain links TRBV27 with TRBJ2-5; 8 bases are shared with TRBD2. Trimming cost V 0 bases and J 2 bases; bases outside gene matches: 5. Per germline, CDR1 MNHEY and CDR2 SMNVEV (reference sequence). The CDR3 has 16 amino acids. CDR3 protein: CASSLSPLAGQETQYF. In DNA form, the CDR3 reads TGTGCCAGCAGTTTATCTCCGCTAGCGGGTCAAGAGACCCAGTACTTC.

A word on this clonotype: A much more abundant neighbour one base away suggests this may be a read error. In nucleotides, the CDR3 is TGTGCCAGCAGCTTAGGCACTAATTTAGCCAAAAACATTCCGTACTTC. Its protein is CASSLGTNLAKNIPYF. The chain carries TRBV7-2 and TRBJ2-4; the D is unclear. Germline loops: CDR1 SGHTA, CDR2 FQGNSA. The CDR3 has 16 amino acids.

This clonotype was detected only once. This chain links TRBV20-1 with TRBJ2-1, with D perhaps TRBD2 (6 bases). V lost 5 bases and J 10 bases, leaving 21 bases between the germline ends. The CDR3 is 14 residues long. From germline, CDR1 is DFQATT and CDR2 SNEGSKA (reference sequence). This CDR3 is CSASPPGVRYEQFF. Here the CDR3 DNA reads TGCAGTGCTTCCCCCCCGGGGGTGCGCTACGAGCAGTTCTTC.

The chain employs TRBV20-1 and TRBJ1-1; 7 nucleotides agree with TRBD1. Germline CDR1 and CDR2: DFQATT and SNEGSKA (reference sequence). This CDR3 comprises 11 residues. V shed 3 bases, J shed 9 bases, and the junction held 4 bases outside the gene matches. In nucleotides, the CDR3 is TGCAGTGCTAGGCGGGACAGCCAAGCTTTCTTT. Encoded protein: CSARRDSQAFF.

This clonotype was seen a handful of times. The J gene is TRBJ2-7, the V gene TRBV18; 8 nucleotides agree with TRBD2. Germline V gives CDR1 KGHSH, CDR2 LQKENI. This CDR3 has 15 residues. J gave up 0 bases and V 3 bases, and 4 bases lay outside the gene matches. The CDR3 bases are TGTGCCAGCTCACCCACGGGGGGGCACTCCTACGAGCAGTACTTC. Translated: CASSPTGGHSYEQYF.

V is TRBV12-3 or TRBV12-4 and J is TRBJ2-7; 7 positions match TRBD2. After removal of 6 bases from V and 4 bases from J, the junction contained 9 bases not matched to a gene. This CDR3 has 14 amino acids. This CDR3 is CASSPLAEIYEQYF. The CDR3 nucleotides are TGTGCCAGCAGCCCCCTAGCGGAAATATACGAGCAGTACTTC.

This clonotype was seen a few times. This chain links TRBV4-2 with TRBJ2-1; D gene unclear. The CDR3 sequence is 16 residues long. The V and J ends lost 0 bases and 4 bases respectively, with 13 bases between them. CDR1 LGHNA and CDR2 YNFKEQ come from the germline V gene. CDR3 loop: CASSQDKWPTYNEQFF. The CDR3 DNA follows: TGTGCCAGCAGCCAAGATAAATGGCCTACTTACAATGAGCAGTTCTTC.

This clonotype has a handful of counts. The CDR3 DNA is TGCAGTGCTCCTTACGATCCCTATGGCTACACCTTC. Its translation is CSAPYDPYGYTF. The gene calls are TRBV20-1 and TRBJ1-2; D remains ambiguous. V was clipped by 5 bases and J by 4 bases, with 11 bases between them. The CDR3 consists of 12 residues. The germline V gene has CDR1 DFQATT and CDR2 SNEGSKA (reference sequence).

This chain connects TRBV5-1 to TRBJ1-2; tentative D call: TRBD1 (5 bases). Trimming pared 3 bases from V and 8 bases from J, leaving 14 bases between. The germline CDR1 and CDR2 sequences are SGHRS and YFSETQ. The CDR3 is 13 residues long. CDR3 DNA sequence: TGCGCCAGCAGCTGGCGGGGGAAGGAAGGCTACACCTTC. Protein sequence: CASSWRGKEGYTF.